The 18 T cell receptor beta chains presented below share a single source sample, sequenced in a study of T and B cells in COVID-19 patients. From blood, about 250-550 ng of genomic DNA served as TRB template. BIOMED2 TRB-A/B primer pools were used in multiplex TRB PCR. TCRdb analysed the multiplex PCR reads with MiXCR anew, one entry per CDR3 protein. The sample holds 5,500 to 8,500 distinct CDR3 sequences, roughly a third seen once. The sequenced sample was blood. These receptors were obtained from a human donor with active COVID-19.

The CDR3 DNA reads as TGCGCCAGCAGCTTGGGCCCTGTCTCTTACGAGCAGTACGTC. This codes for CASSLGPVSYEQYV. The genes are TRBV5-1 and TRBJ2-7; D call uncertain. The CDR3 extends over 14 amino acids. With 0 bases removed from V and 4 bases from J, the gap between germline ends came to 11 bases. The germline CDR1 and CDR2 sequences are SGHRS and YFSETQ.

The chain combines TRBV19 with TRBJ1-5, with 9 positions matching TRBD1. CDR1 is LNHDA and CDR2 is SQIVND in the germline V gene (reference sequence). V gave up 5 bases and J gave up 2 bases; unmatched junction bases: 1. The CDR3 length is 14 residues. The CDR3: CASSRTGGNQPQHF. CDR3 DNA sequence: TGTGCCAGTAGTCGGACAGGGGGCAATCAGCCCCAGCATTTT.

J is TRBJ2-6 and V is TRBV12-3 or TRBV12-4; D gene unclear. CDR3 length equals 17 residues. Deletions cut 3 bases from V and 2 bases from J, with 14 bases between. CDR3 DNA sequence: TGTGCCAGCAGTTTTTTTGGCTACCCGGCTGGGGCCAACGTCCTGACTTTC. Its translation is CASSFFGYPAGANVLTF.

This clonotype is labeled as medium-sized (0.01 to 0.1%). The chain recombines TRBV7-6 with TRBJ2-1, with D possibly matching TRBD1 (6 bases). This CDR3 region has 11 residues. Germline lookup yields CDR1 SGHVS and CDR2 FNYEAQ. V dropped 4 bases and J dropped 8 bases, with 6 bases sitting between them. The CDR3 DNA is TGTGCCAGCAGCTCAGGGGATGAGCAGTTCTTC. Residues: CASSSGDEQFF.

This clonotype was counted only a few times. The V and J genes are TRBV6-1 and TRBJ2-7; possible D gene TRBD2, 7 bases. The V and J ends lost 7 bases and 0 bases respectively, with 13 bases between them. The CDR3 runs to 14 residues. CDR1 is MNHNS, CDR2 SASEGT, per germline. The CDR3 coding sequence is TGTGCCAGCAAGGAGGGGGGGAGCTCCTACGAGCAGTACTTC. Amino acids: CASKEGGSSYEQYF.

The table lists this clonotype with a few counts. In DNA, the CDR3 is TGTGCCAGCAGTTACGGGGGACAGGGCTACGAGCAGTACGTC. Protein: CASSYGGQGYEQYV. The V and J genes are TRBV6-6 and TRBJ2-7; 9 bases are a match to TRBD1. Germline loops: CDR1 MNHNY, CDR2 SVGAGI (reference sequence). Trimming took 2 bases from V and 3 from J; bases not matched to a gene: 2. This CDR3 is 14 amino acids long.

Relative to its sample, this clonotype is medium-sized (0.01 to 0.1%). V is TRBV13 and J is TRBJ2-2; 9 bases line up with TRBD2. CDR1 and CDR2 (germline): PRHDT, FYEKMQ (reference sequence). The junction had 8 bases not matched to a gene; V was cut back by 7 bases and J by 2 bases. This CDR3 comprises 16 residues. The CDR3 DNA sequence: TGTGCCAGCAAGTCCCTAGCGGGGCTCAACACCGGGGAGCTGTTTTTT. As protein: CASKSLAGLNTGELFF.

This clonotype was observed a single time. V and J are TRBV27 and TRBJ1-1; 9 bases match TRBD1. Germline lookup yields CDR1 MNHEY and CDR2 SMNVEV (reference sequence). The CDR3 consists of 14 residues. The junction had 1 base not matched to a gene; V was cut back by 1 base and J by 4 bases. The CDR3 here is CASSLWDRATEAFF. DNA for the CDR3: TGTGCCAGCAGTTTATGGGACAGGGCCACTGAAGCTTTCTTT.

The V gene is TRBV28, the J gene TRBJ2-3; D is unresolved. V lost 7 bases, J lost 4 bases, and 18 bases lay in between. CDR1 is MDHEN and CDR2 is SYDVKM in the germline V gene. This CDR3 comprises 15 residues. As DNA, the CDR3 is TGTGCCAGCAAACTCCTCTCCCCCGTGGCAGATACGCAGTATTTT. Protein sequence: CASKLLSPVADTQYF.

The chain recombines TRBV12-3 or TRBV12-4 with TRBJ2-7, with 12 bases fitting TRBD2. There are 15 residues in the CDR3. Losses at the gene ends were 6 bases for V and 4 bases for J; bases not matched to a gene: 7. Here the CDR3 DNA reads TGTGCCAGCAGAACGGAGGGACTAGCGGGTTACGAGCAGTACGTC. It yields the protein CASRTEGLAGYEQYV.

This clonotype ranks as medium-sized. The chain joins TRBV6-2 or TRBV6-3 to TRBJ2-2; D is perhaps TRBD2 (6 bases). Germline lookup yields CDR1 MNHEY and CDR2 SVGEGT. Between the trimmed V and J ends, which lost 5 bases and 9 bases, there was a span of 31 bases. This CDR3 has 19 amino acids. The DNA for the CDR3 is TGTGCCAGCAGTACTCCTCCGGGACTCACACCTACCCGACCGTGGGAGCTGTTTTTT. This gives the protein CASSTPPGLTPTRPWELFF.

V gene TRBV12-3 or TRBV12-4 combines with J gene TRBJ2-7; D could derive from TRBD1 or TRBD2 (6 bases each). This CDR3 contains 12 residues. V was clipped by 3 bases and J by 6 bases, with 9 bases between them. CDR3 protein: CASSFGGLEQYV. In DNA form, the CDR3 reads TGTGCCAGCAGTTTTGGGGGGCTCGAGCAGTACGTC.

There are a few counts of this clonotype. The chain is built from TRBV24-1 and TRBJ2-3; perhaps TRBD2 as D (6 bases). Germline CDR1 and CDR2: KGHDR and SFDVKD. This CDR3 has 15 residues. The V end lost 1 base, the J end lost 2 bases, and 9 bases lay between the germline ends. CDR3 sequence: CATSDFGTSTDTQYF. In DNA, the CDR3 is TGTGCCACCAGTGATTTCGGGACTTCCACAGATACGCAGTATTTT.

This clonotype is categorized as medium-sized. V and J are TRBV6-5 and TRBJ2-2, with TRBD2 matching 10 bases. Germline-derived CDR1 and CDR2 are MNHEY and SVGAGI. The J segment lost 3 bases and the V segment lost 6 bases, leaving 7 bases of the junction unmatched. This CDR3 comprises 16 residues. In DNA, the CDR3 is TGTGCCAGCAGATTCAGCGGGGGGGTGGACACCGGGGAGCTGTTTTTT. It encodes CASRFSGGVDTGELFF.

The CDR3 reads CASSLEGASGGSTDTQYF. The CDR3 DNA follows: TGTGCCAGCAGCTTAGAGGGAGCTAGCGGGGGTAGCACAGATACGCAGTATTTT. This rearrangement joins TRBV7-9 to TRBJ2-3; 10 nucleotides agree with TRBD2. The V and J ends lost 1 base and 0 bases, in that order; junction bases with no gene match: 7. The CDR3 is 18 residues long. Germline CDR1 reads SEHNR; CDR2 reads FQNEAQ (reference sequence).

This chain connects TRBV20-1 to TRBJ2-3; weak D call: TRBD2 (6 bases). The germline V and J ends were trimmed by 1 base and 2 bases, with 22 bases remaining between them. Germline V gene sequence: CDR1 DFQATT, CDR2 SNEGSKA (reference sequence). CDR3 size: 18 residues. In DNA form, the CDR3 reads TGCAGTGCTAGAGGTCGGACTACCGTCTCACAAGACACAGATACGCAGTATTTT. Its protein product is CSARGRTTVSQDTDTQYF.

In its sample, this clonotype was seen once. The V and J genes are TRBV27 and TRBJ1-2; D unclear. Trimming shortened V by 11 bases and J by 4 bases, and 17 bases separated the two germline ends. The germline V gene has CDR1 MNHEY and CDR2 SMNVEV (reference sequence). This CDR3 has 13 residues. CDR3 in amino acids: CAACPERGYGYTF. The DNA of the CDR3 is TGTGCCGCATGTCCAGAGCGGGGCTATGGCTACACCTTC.

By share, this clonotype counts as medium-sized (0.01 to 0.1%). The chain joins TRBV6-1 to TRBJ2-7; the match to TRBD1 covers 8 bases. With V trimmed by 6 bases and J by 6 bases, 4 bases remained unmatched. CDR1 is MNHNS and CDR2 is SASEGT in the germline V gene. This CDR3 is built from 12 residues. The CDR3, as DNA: TGTGCCAGCAGGCTGACAGGGGTCGAGCAGTACGTC. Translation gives CASRLTGVEQYV.